The 28 T cell receptor beta chains in this list originate from one sample, sequenced in a study of blood T cells in healthy people across ages. Through a sample-barcoded 5' primer and a J-beta primer mix, a second PCR was run for roughly 7 to 12 cycles. Using its own MiXCR run on the 5' RACE reads, TCRdb lists one record per CDR3 protein. The table lists more than 1,400,000 distinct CDR3 sequences, approximately 42% of them singletons. The specimen was blood. These receptor sequences come from a woman younger than 35 in good health.

This sequence joins TRBV4-1 and TRBJ2-6, with a possible D match to TRBD1 (6 bases). With 8 bases removed from V and 0 bases from J, the gap between germline ends came to 17 bases. The CDR3 has 17 amino acids. Germline lookup yields CDR1 MGHRA and CDR2 YSYEKL. This CDR3 is CASAKGDSSSGANVLTF. For the CDR3, the DNA is TGCGCCAGCGCGAAGGGGGATTCCAGCTCTGGGGCCAACGTCCTGACTTTC.

This clonotype has a handful of counts. This chain connects TRBV5-1 to TRBJ2-1; D is possibly TRBD1 or TRBD2 (7 bases each). V lost 0 bases to trimming and J lost 6 bases, with 16 bases between them. CDR3 size: 16 residues. Germline CDR1 and CDR2: SGHRS and YFSETQ. CDR3 sequence: CASSLGPQGGINEQFF. The CDR3 DNA follows: TGCGCCAGCAGCTTGGGACCTCAGGGGGGGATCAATGAGCAGTTCTTC.

Remarks on this clonotype: Compared with germline, one end of the junction differs, possibly owing to a read error. V usage is TRBV6-5 and J usage is TRBJ2-1, with unresolved D. Germline V gives CDR1 MNHEY, CDR2 SVGAGI. The CDR3 totals 16 residues. CDR3 loop: CASSHSTNLFHWEQFF. The CDR3 bases are TGTGCCAGCAGTCACTCAACAAACCTATTCCATTGGGAGCAGTTCTTC.

The chain couples TRBV4-2 to TRBJ1-5, with a possible D match to TRBD1 (5 bases). CDR1 is LGHNA and CDR2 is YNFKEQ in the germline V gene. Trimming removed 0 bases from V and 3 bases from J, with 12 bases in between. The CDR3 is 16 amino acids. CDR3 sequence: CASSQDGGTINQPQHF. The CDR3 nucleotides read TGTGCCAGCAGCCAAGATGGGGGGACTATCAATCAGCCCCAGCATTTT.

Written as DNA, the CDR3 is TGCAGTGCTAGGAGCAGCCCCGGATATAATTCACCCCTCCACTTT. Encoded protein: CSARSSPGYNSPLHF. This chain joins TRBV20-1 and TRBJ1-6, with D unresolved. The V gene's germline CDR1 is DFQATT and CDR2 SNEGSKA (reference sequence). The length of the CDR3 is 15 residues. V shed 3 bases and J shed 4 bases, with 13 bases lying between them.

This clonotype was seen a handful of times. This chain connects TRBV7-6 to TRBJ2-4; tentatively, D is TRBD2 (6 bases). The J call may be wrong; the DNA end is better matched by TRBJ2-7. Germline V gives CDR1 SGHVS, CDR2 FNYEAQ. The CDR3 is 13 residues long. This chain's CDR3 is CASSLGAGNEQYF. Here the CDR3 DNA reads TGTGCCAGCAGCTTAGGGGCGGGGAACGAGCAGTACTTC.

V is TRBV14 and J is TRBJ1-2, with 8 bases lining up with TRBD1. This CDR3 has 14 amino acids. Germline V lookup: CDR1 SGHDN, CDR2 FVKESK. V gave up 5 bases and J gave up 8 bases; unmatched junction bases: 10. CDR3 sequence (DNA): TGTGCCAGCAGCTACGAAACCAGGGGGCCCGGCTACACCTTC. As protein: CASSYETRGPGYTF.

The chain combines TRBV7-9 with TRBJ2-7; D uncertain. V was shortened by 1 base and J by 7 bases, with 14 bases between the two germline ends. Germline V gene sequence: CDR1 SEHNR, CDR2 FQNEAQ (reference sequence). The CDR3 covers 14 residues. CDR3 bases: TGTGCCAGCAGCTTAGGGGCCGCCCACAATGAGCAGTACTTC. Amino acid sequence: CASSLGAAHNEQYF.

Notes on this clonotype: Its ends do not fully match the called genes, so a read error is possible. V and J are TRBV30 and TRBJ1-1; possible D gene TRBD1, 5 bases. CDR3 size: 13 residues. The germline V gene encodes CDR1 GTSNPN and CDR2 SVGIG (reference sequence). The CDR3 sequence: CALGLLPNTEAFF. The CDR3 DNA reads TGCGCTCTGGGACTTCTACCGAACACTGAAGCTTTCTTT. Complete variable domain (other parts from reference TRBV30 and TRBJ1-1): SQTIHQWPATLVQPVGSPLSLECTVEGTSNPNLYWYRQAAGRGLQLLFYSVGIGQISSEVPQNLSASRPQDRQFILSSKKLLLSDSGFYLCALGLLPNTEAFFGQGTRLTVV.

Here the CDR3 DNA reads TGTGCCACCGCCTCGAACGAGCAGTACTTC. As protein: CATASNEQYF. The rearrangement links TRBV6-2 or TRBV6-3 to TRBJ2-4; D remains ambiguous. Near its end, the DNA agrees better with TRBJ2-7, so the J call may be wrong. Germline values: CDR1 MNHEY, CDR2 SVGEGT. The CDR3 sequence is 10 residues long.

The chain uses TRBV7-9 and TRBJ2-5; 11 bases are shared with TRBD1. The last part of the DNA fits TRBJ2-7 better; the J call may be wrong. The CDR3 is 13 residues long. Germline CDR1 SEHNR, CDR2 FQNEAQ (reference sequence). CDR3 loop: CASRPGTGGEQYF. CDR3 sequence (DNA): TGTGCCAGCAGACCCGGGACAGGGGGCGAGCAGTACTTC.

This clonotype was recorded a few times. As DNA, the CDR3 is TGCGCCAGCAGCTTAGAGCCCGGCGGGACTCATGGTTCACCCCTCCACTTT. This codes for CASSLEPGGTHGSPLHF. This chain joins TRBV5-1 and TRBJ1-6, with D tentatively TRBD1 (5 bases). CDR3 length equals 17 residues. CDR1 is SGHRS, CDR2 YFSETQ, per germline. The germline V and J ends were trimmed by 2 bases and 9 bases, with 21 bases remaining between them.

This clonotype turned up a few times. The J gene is TRBJ2-1, the V gene TRBV2; 11 bases map to TRBD2. From germline, CDR1 is SNHLY and CDR2 FYNNEI. The junction had 4 bases not matched to a gene; V was cut back by 8 bases and J by 7 bases. The CDR3 contains 13 residues. The CDR3, as DNA: TGTGCCAGCCGGGCTAGCGGGGGGAATGAGCAGTTCTTC. This translates into CASRASGGNEQFF.

This clonotype was seen more than once but under ten times. This chain uses TRBV6-1 with TRBJ2-1; the D is unclear. Germline assignment: CDR1 MNHNS and CDR2 SASEGT. With 5 bases removed from V and 5 bases from J, the gap between germline ends came to 16 bases. This CDR3 contains 15 residues. The CDR3 is CASSPLGTSNNEQFF. CDR3 DNA sequence: TGTGCCAGCAGTCCTTTGGGAACTTCCAACAATGAGCAGTTCTTC.

The chain couples TRBV30 to TRBJ1-1, with D uncertain. Per germline, CDR1 GTSNPN and CDR2 SVGIG (reference sequence). This CDR3 is 13 amino acids long. This CDR3 reads CAERSAGGTEAFF. CDR3 nucleotides: TGTGCTGAACGGAGCGCAGGAGGGACTGAAGCTTTCTTT.

Points on this clonotype: The junction departs from the called germline gene at one end, perhaps through a read error. The rearrangement joins TRBV29-1 to TRBJ2-7; the match to TRBD1 covers 8 bases. Looked up from germline, CDR1 is SQVTM and CDR2 is ANQGSEA. This CDR3 is 16 amino acids long. The CDR3 DNA is TGCAGCGCCGGAGGAGGGACAGGATCGAGCTCCGACGAGCAGTACTTC. This gives the protein CSAGGGTGSSSDEQYF.

V gene TRBV15 combines with J gene TRBJ1-4; 7 nucleotides match TRBD1. V shed 0 bases and J 8 bases; nucleotides not matched to a gene: 6. This CDR3 is 15 amino acids long. CDR1 is LNHNV and CDR2 is YYDKDF in the germline V gene (reference sequence). The CDR3 coding sequence is TGTGCCACCAGCAGAGATCGACAGGGTACGGAAAAACTGTTTTTT. Translation gives CATSRDRQGTEKLFF.

This chain joins TRBV6-1 and TRBJ1-3; D gene uncertain. Trimming pared 5 bases from V and 2 bases from J, leaving 16 bases between. The CDR3 sequence is 16 residues long. Germline V gene lookup returns CDR1 MNHNS and CDR2 SASEGT. The CDR3 DNA follows: TGTGCCAGCAGTCAAGACTCCGGCTCTGCTGGAAACACCATATATTTT. Protein sequence: CASSQDSGSAGNTIYF.

The chain couples TRBV6-2 or TRBV6-3 to TRBJ2-7; D is ambiguous. The CDR3 has 14 residues. The V gene lost 0 bases and the J gene lost 2 bases, with 8 bases spanning the gap. Germline CDR1 and CDR2: MNHEY and SVGEGT. CDR3 bases: TGTGCCAGCAGTTACTCGGCAGGAACCTACGAGCAGTACTTC. Translated: CASSYSAGTYEQYF.

This chain uses TRBV5-1 with TRBJ2-1; maybe TRBD1 (7 bases). The V gene lost 2 bases and the J gene lost 7 bases, with 13 bases spanning the gap. The CDR3 extends over 14 amino acids. Germline lookup yields CDR1 SGHRS and CDR2 YFSETQ. CDR3 amino acids: CASSLTPGGNEQFF. The DNA for the CDR3 is TGCGCCAGCAGCTTAACCCCAGGGGGGAATGAGCAGTTCTTC.

The rearrangement joins TRBV18 to TRBJ2-5; D is possibly TRBD2 (5 bases). Matching the DNA end better, TRBJ2-7 makes the J call doubtful. Per the germline V gene, CDR1 is KGHSH and CDR2 is LQKENI. The length of the CDR3 is 14 residues. CDR3 sequence: CASSPGLTNYEQYF. DNA for the CDR3: TGTGCCAGCTCCCCGGGATTAACCAATTACGAGCAGTACTTC.

V usage is TRBV29-1 and J usage is TRBJ2-3, with 7 positions matching TRBD2. The CDR3 totals 15 residues. V gave up 6 bases and J gave up 0 bases; unmatched junction bases: 9. Germline CDR1 reads SQVTM; CDR2 reads ANQGSEA. This CDR3 is CSVSPSGASTDTQYF. The CDR3 region has the DNA TGCAGCGTCTCCCCCAGCGGGGCTAGCACAGATACGCAGTATTTT.

A few counts support this clonotype. The rearrangement uses TRBV7-8 and TRBJ2-2; D is unresolved. The V gene lost 8 bases and the J gene lost 0 bases, with 16 bases spanning the gap. This CDR3 has 16 residues. Germline V gene lookup returns CDR1 SGHVS and CDR2 FQNEAQ. This CDR3 reads CASGPYGVANTGELFF. In nucleotides, the CDR3 is TGTGCCAGCGGCCCGTACGGCGTAGCGAACACCGGGGAGCTGTTTTTT. The full variable domain, in which reference TRBV7-8 and TRBJ2-2 provide the parts outside the CDR3, is GAGVSQSPRYKVAKRGQDVALRCDPISGHVSLFWYQQALGQGPEFLTYFQNEAQLDKSGLPSDRFFAERPEGSVSTLKIQRTQQEDSAVYLCASGPYGVANTGELFFGEGSRLTVL.

This clonotype has at least ten counts. The CDR3 DNA is TGTGCCAGCAGTTGGGACAGTTACAATGAGCAGTTCTTC. It translates to CASSWDSYNEQFF. V usage is TRBV6-2 or TRBV6-3 and J usage is TRBJ2-1, with 7 bases identical to TRBD1. CDR3 length: 13 amino acids. The junction had 1 base not matched to a gene; V was cut back by 4 bases and J by 4 bases. The germline CDR1 and CDR2 sequences are MNHEY and SVGEGT.

This clonotype has more than one count but fewer than ten. The rearrangement uses TRBV27 and TRBJ1-5; D is uncertain. CDR1 MNHEY and CDR2 SMNVEV come from the germline V gene (reference sequence). This CDR3 contains 14 residues. Trimming removed 6 bases from V and 10 bases from J, with 19 bases in between. CDR3 amino acids: CASSLDGRRSPQHF. CDR3 coding DNA: TGTGCCAGCAGCCTGGACGGCCGCAGAAGCCCCCAGCATTTT.

Only a few counts were recorded for this clonotype. CDR3 coding DNA: TGTGCCATCAGTCCTAGTTCAGGGGGCCCAACAACTAATGAAAAACTGTTTTTT. This codes for CAISPSSGGPTTNEKLFF. This chain links TRBV10-3 with TRBJ1-4, with 8 bases lining up with TRBD1. Trimming removed 5 bases from V and 0 bases from J; junction bases left unmatched: 11. The CDR3 runs to 18 residues. The germline gives CDR1 ENHRY, CDR2 SYGVKD.

This clonotype was observed once. The V and J genes are TRBV7-2 and TRBJ1-1; maybe TRBD1 (5 bases). Germline CDR1 reads SGHTA; CDR2 reads FQGNSA. CDR3 length: 11 residues. The V end lost 6 bases, the J end lost 11 bases, and 13 bases lay between the germline ends. The CDR3 sequence is CASRAGPGAFF. In nucleotides, the CDR3 is TGTGCCAGCAGGGCGGGGCCTGGGGCTTTCTTT.

This clonotype was found a few times. J is TRBJ1-5 and V is TRBV12-3 or TRBV12-4; TRBD1 matches 7 bases. The V segment lost 7 bases and the J segment 7 bases; nucleotides outside the gene matches: 10. CDR3 length: 14 amino acids. CDR3 sequence (DNA): TGTGCCAGCACCTCCATCGACAGGGACCAGCCCCAGCATTTT. Translating it yields CASTSIDRDQPQHF.